This T cell receptor (beta chain) was observed in a study of blood T cell repertoires in COVID-19. About the study: Donors in the United States, Italy and Spain gave samples during acute or convalescent COVID-19. T cells, B-cell-depleted T cells, or PBMCs provided the cDNA or gDNA that served as material.

On this clone itself: In the same sample, other DNA sequences code for this CDR3.

Authors' processing steps: Quantification of nucleated cells was approximated via reference gene primer amplification. Libraries were prepared by immunoSEQ multiplex PCR; TCRdb keeps only in-frame clonotypes and omits some of them. The DNA gave D and trimming, while V, J and clone size come from that table. The sample records some 120,000 clones, 82% being singletons. V lost 5 bases and J lost 2; bases outside the gene matches: 8. The CDR3 contains 16 residues. Germline values: CDR1 KGHSH, CDR2 LQKENI. This chain connects TRBV18 to TRBJ1-4; TRBD1 aligns across 7 bases. The source of this sequence is a man in his 70s with acute or convalescent COVID-19. Source material: peripheral blood. CDR3 bases: TGTGCCAGCTCATCATTTGGACAGGCCACTAATGAAAAACTGTTTTTT. Residues: CASSSFGQATNEKLFF.